The clone carrying this TCR beta chain was seen at least ten times. The antigen is undetermined. Germline V gene lookup returns CDR1 SGHTA and CDR2 FQGNSA. There are 15 residues in the CDR3. The J segment lost 4 bases and the V segment lost 6 bases, leaving 9 bases of the junction unmatched. Via MiXCR, TCRdb re-called the reads, giving one row per CDR3 protein. The table shows fewer than 650,000 distinct CDR3 sequences, with approximately 40% occurring only once. This specimen belongs to a study of T cell repertoires in cytomegalovirus infection. The TCR comes from a human donor in good health (CMV status not recorded). Some clones in this sample may be carry-over from other donors' samples. The material sequenced was cultured PBMCs, taken from culture after CMV antigen stimulation. The chain carries TRBV7-2 and TRBJ2-1, with 7 bases matching TRBD1. DNA for the CDR3: TGTGCCAGCAGTACCGGGACAGCCACTTACAATGAGCAGTTCTTC. The encoded protein is CASSTGTATYNEQFF.